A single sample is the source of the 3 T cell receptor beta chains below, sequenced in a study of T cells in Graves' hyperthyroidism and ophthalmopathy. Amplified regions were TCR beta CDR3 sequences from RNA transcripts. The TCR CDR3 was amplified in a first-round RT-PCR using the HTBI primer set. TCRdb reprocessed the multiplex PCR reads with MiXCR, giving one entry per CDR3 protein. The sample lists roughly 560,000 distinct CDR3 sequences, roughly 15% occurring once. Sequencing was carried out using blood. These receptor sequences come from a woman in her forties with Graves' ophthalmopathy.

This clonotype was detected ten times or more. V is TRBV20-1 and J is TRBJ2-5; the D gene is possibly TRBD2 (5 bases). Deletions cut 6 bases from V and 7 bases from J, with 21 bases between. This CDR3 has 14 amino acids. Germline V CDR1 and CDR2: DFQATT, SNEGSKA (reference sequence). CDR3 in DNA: TGCAGTGCCTTACTCTTAAGGGAGTCAGGGACCCAGTACTTC. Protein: CSALLLRESGTQYF.

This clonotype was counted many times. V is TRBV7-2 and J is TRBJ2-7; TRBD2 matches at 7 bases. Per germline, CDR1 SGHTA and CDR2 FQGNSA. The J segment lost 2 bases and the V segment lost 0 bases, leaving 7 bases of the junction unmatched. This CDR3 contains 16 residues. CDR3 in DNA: TGTGCCAGCAGCTTAGCGACTGGCGGGAGTACCTACGAGCAGTACTTC. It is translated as CASSLATGGSTYEQYF.

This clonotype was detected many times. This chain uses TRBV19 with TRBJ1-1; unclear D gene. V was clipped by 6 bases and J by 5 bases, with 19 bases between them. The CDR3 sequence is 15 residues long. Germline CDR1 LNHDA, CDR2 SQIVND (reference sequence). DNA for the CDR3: TGTGCCAGTAGCCCAGACACCCGCCAGTCTACTGAAGCTTTCTTT. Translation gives CASSPDTRQSTEAFF.